Each of the 30 T cell receptor beta chains below was sequenced from the same sample in a study of control samples from healthy donors and cancer patients. Data came from immunoSEQ multiplex PCR; TCRdb stores just in-frame clones and leaves some out. The repertoire holds about 110,000 clones, roughly 90% seen once, with roughly 15% in the top ten. Sequencing was done on a sample of blood. Receptors originate from a woman aged 45-60 years in good health.

V usage is TRBV10-1 and J usage is TRBJ2-7, with 8 bases identical to TRBD1. The germline CDR1 and CDR2 sequences are WNHNN and SYGVQD (reference sequence). The trim removed 5 bases at V and 9 bases at J, leaving 12 bases unmatched. CDR3 length equals 14 residues. CDR3 in amino acids: CASSPDRGVPRQYF. The CDR3 DNA reads as TGCGCCAGCAGTCCCGACAGGGGCGTACCCCGGCAGTACTTC.

In this sample, this clone turned up once. The J gene is TRBJ1-5, the V gene TRBV6-2 or TRBV6-3; no clear D. Germline CDR1 and CDR2: MNHEY and SVGEGT. This CDR3 has 16 amino acids. V dropped 4 bases and J dropped 0 bases, with 13 bases sitting between them. DNA for the CDR3: TGTGCCAGCAGTTTCTCCCCGGCATCTAGCAATCAGCCCCAGCATTTT. It encodes CASSFSPASSNQPQHF.

The rearrangement joins TRBV19 to TRBJ1-5; D remains ambiguous. The length of the CDR3 is 13 residues. The germline V gene has CDR1 LNHDA and CDR2 SQIVND (reference sequence). V was trimmed by 6 bases and J by 2 bases, leaving 8 bases between them. The DNA for the CDR3 is TGTGCCAGTAGCAGAAAGCGCAATCAGCCCCAGCATTTT. This gives the protein CASSRKRNQPQHF. Using reference TRBV19 and TRBJ1-5 for the parts outside the CDR3, the full variable domain is DGGITQSPKYLFRKEGQNVTLSCEQNLNHDAMYWYRQDPGQGLRLIYYSQIVNDFQKGDIAEGYSVSREKKESFPLTVTSAQKNPTAFYLCASSRKRNQPQHFGDGTRLSIL.

This clone was seen only a few times. The V and J genes are TRBV6-2 or TRBV6-3 and TRBJ2-7; D gene ambiguous. Germline loops: CDR1 MNHEY, CDR2 SVGEGT. V lost 5 bases to trimming and J lost 4 bases, with 6 bases between them. This CDR3 spans 11 amino acids. The CDR3 DNA sequence: TGTGCCAGCAGTAACTTTTACGAGCAGTACGTC. Its translation: CASSNFYEQYV.

The chain combines TRBV3-1 (or the pseudogene TRBV3-2) with TRBJ1-2; D not resolved. V dropped 2 bases and J dropped 4 bases, with 5 bases sitting between them. In germline, CDR1 is LGHDT, CDR2 YNNKEL (reference sequence). The CDR3 length is 12 residues. The CDR3 sequence is CASSQKSYGYTF. The CDR3 region has the DNA TGTGCCAGCAGCCAAAAATCCTATGGCTACACCTTC.

This chain connects TRBV14 to TRBJ1-1; the D is unclear. V lost 1 base, J lost 11 bases, and 14 bases lay in between. In germline, CDR1 is SGHDN, CDR2 FVKESK. The CDR3 totals 13 residues. In DNA, the CDR3 is TGTGCCAGCAGCCAAGTTAACTTGGGTTGGGCTTTCTTT. This encodes CASSQVNLGWAFF.

This clone was counted a few times. This chain joins TRBV6-4 and TRBJ1-1; D is possibly TRBD1 (5 bases). The V gene's germline CDR1 is MRHNA and CDR2 SNTAGT. This CDR3 spans 14 amino acids. V was shortened by 6 bases and J by 4 bases, with 15 bases between the two germline ends. The CDR3 spells CASSPRGDSTEAFF. CDR3 nucleotide sequence: TGTGCCAGCAGCCCCCGGGGGGATTCCACTGAAGCTTTCTTT.

The V call is TRBV7-9, the J call TRBJ2-3; tentatively, D is TRBD2 (5 bases). The V gene lost 6 bases and the J gene lost 0 bases, with 13 bases spanning the gap. Germline values: CDR1 SEHNR, CDR2 FQNEAQ (reference sequence). The CDR3 consists of 15 residues. The chain's CDR3 is CASSRTGSSTDTQYF. The CDR3 nucleotides read TGTGCCAGCAGTAGGACGGGAAGTAGCACAGATACGCAGTATTTT.

The chain employs TRBV20-1 and TRBJ1-2, with a tentative D call TRBD1 (6 bases). The V end was cut by 5 bases, the J end by 7 bases, with 11 bases between. The CDR3 sequence is 11 residues long. Germline CDR1 DFQATT, CDR2 SNEGSKA (reference sequence). The CDR3 bases are TGCAGTGCTGGGACATTATTTGGCTACACCTTC. Translation gives CSAGTLFGYTF.

CDR3 region: CATSVGQNTGELFF. The CDR3 bases are TGTGCCACCAGTGTGGGGCAGAACACCGGGGAGCTGTTTTTT. The chain recombines TRBV24-1 with TRBJ2-2; possibly TRBD1 for D (5 bases). V was pared by 5 bases and J by 1 base, with 7 bases between. CDR3 length equals 14 residues. The V gene's germline CDR1 is KGHDR and CDR2 SFDVKD.

The CDR3 DNA reads TGTGCCAGCAGTTCGCCGACAGGGTCTGGCTACTACTACGAGCAGTACTTC. Translated, it gives CASSSPTGSGYYYEQYF. The chain couples TRBV28 to TRBJ2-7, with 7 bases fitting TRBD1. This CDR3 comprises 17 residues. The germline CDR1 and CDR2 sequences are MDHEN and SYDVKM. After removal of 4 bases from V and 3 bases from J, the junction contained 15 bases not matched to a gene.

The chain recombines TRBV30 with TRBJ1-3; TRBD1 might be the D (6 bases). V was trimmed by 3 bases and J by 3 bases, leaving 15 bases between them. Germline assignment: CDR1 GTSNPN and CDR2 SVGIG (reference sequence). The CDR3 consists of 15 residues. The CDR3 loop reads CAWSAPGGSGNTIYF. The CDR3 DNA follows: TGTGCCTGGAGCGCTCCCGGGGGCAGTGGAAACACCATATATTTT.

This clone was found many times. The genes are TRBV7-9 and TRBJ2-3, with 10 bases identical to TRBD2. J lost 4 bases, V lost 10 bases, and 2 bases had no gene match. Germline V gene data show CDR1 as SEHNR and CDR2 as FQNEAQ (reference sequence). The CDR3 is 12 residues long. CDR3 nucleotides: TGTGCCACTAGCGGGAGTGCAGATACGCAGTATTTT. Its translation is CATSGSADTQYF.

The chain recombines TRBV18 with TRBJ1-2, with 9 bases fitting TRBD1. V trimming: 1 base; J trimming: 8 bases; junction bases outside the gene matches: 8. This CDR3 has 15 amino acids. CDR1 and CDR2 (germline): KGHSH, LQKENI. CDR3 protein: CASSPQADRGEGYTF. The CDR3 coding sequence is TGTGCCAGCTCACCACAGGCGGACAGGGGAGAAGGCTACACCTTC.

As to this clone: The same CDR3 arises from other DNA sequences in this sample as well. The V call is TRBV19, the J call TRBJ1-4; possibly TRBD1 for D (6 bases). Germline V lookup: CDR1 LNHDA, CDR2 SQIVND (reference sequence). Between the trimmed V and J ends, which lost 9 bases and 5 bases, there was a span of 13 bases. The CDR3 loop spans 13 amino acids. The CDR3 sequence is CASQGQLNEKLFF. The DNA for the CDR3 is TGTGCCAGCCAGGGACAATTGAATGAAAAACTGTTTTTT.

The chain uses TRBV19 and TRBJ2-3, with 8 bases matching TRBD2. Per the germline V gene, CDR1 is LNHDA and CDR2 is SQIVND (reference sequence). The CDR3 totals 13 residues. The CDR3 DNA follows: TGTGCGACCAACCGGGGGGGAGCAGATACGCAGTATTTT. It translates to CATNRGGADTQYF.

The CDR3 loop is CASSQVQSNYGYTF. As DNA, the CDR3 is TGTGCCAGCAGCCAAGTGCAAAGTAACTATGGCTACACCTTC. The chain couples TRBV4-2 to TRBJ1-2; unclear D gene. V was pared by 1 base and J by 1 base, with 7 bases between. The CDR3 totals 14 residues. Germline V gene lookup returns CDR1 LGHNA and CDR2 YNFKEQ.

The gene calls are TRBV3-1 (or the pseudogene TRBV3-2) and TRBJ2-7; 10 nucleotides agree with TRBD2. Per the germline V gene, CDR1 is LGHDT and CDR2 is YNNKEL (reference sequence). The CDR3 extends over 14 amino acids. The ends lost 4 bases at V and 6 bases at J; junction bases unmatched: 6. The CDR3 sequence: CASSRTSGKGEQYV. Written as DNA, the CDR3 is TGTGCCAGCAGCCGTACTAGCGGGAAAGGCGAGCAGTACGTC.

The chain uses TRBV29-1 and TRBJ2-3, with D perhaps given as TRBD1 or TRBD2 (6 bases each). V lost 8 bases and J 2 bases, leaving 11 bases between the germline ends. This CDR3 spans 12 amino acids. Germline CDR1 is SQVTM and CDR2 is ANQGSEA. CDR3 residues: CSIGGLTDTQYF. The CDR3 bases are TGCAGCATAGGGGGGCTCACAGATACGCAGTATTTT.

CDR3 coding DNA: TGTGCCAGCAGCAACAGGGGGGATAGTAATCAGCCCCAGCATTTT. Encoded protein: CASSNRGDSNQPQHF. J is TRBJ1-5 and V is TRBV21-1; the table assigns TRBD1, which was not confirmed against the DNA. TRBV21-1 represents a pseudogene. The length of the CDR3 is 15 residues.

V is TRBV19 and J is TRBJ2-1; D is uncertain. Germline V gene data show CDR1 as LNHDA and CDR2 as SQIVND (reference sequence). With 1 base removed from V and 0 bases from J, the gap between germline ends came to 10 bases. CDR3 length: 16 amino acids. Here the CDR3 reads CASSIGSMSSYNEQFF. CDR3 coding DNA: TGTGCCAGTAGTATAGGGAGTATGAGCTCCTACAATGAGCAGTTCTTC.

The V and J genes are TRBV15 and TRBJ2-5, with D uncertain. Germline V gene lookup returns CDR1 LNHNV and CDR2 YYDKDF (reference sequence). The CDR3 extends over 15 amino acids. The V gene lost 0 bases and the J gene lost 2 bases, with 10 bases spanning the gap. The CDR3: CATSRDQSVQETQYF. DNA of the CDR3: TGTGCCACCAGCAGAGATCAATCCGTTCAAGAGACCCAGTACTTC.

The chain is built from TRBV24-1 and TRBJ2-2; 7 bases line up with TRBD2. Germline loops: CDR1 KGHDR, CDR2 SFDVKD. Unmatched junction bases numbered 4, after V lost 1 base and J lost 3 bases. There are 16 residues in the CDR3. The CDR3 loop reads CATSDFPSGYTGELFF. The CDR3 nucleotides read TGTGCCACCAGTGATTTTCCTAGCGGTTACACCGGGGAGCTGTTTTTT.

The rearrangement links TRBV5-6 to TRBJ1-5; tentatively, D is TRBD1 (6 bases). The CDR3 is 15 amino acids. CDR1 is SGHDT and CDR2 is YYEEEE in the germline V gene. V was shortened by 2 bases and J by 0 bases, with 9 bases between the two germline ends. The CDR3 loop reads CASSLGGFSNQPQHF. In DNA, the CDR3 is TGTGCCAGCAGCTTAGGGGGGTTTAGCAATCAGCCCCAGCATTTT.

In this sample, this clone turned up a few times. This chain links TRBV14 with TRBJ1-2; unclear D gene. Between the trimmed V and J ends, which lost 1 base and 7 bases, there was a span of 10 bases. There are 13 residues in the CDR3. Germline CDR1 and CDR2: SGHDN and FVKESK. CDR3 DNA: TGTGCCAGCAGCCAAGCGTTAAGAGGTGGCTACACCTTC. As protein: CASSQALRGGYTF.

The V and J genes are TRBV19 and TRBJ2-7; 9 nucleotides line up with TRBD2. In germline, CDR1 is LNHDA, CDR2 SQIVND (reference sequence). The CDR3 contains 15 residues. V lost 3 bases, J lost 5 bases, and 8 bases stayed unmatched. This CDR3 reads CASSIPAGGFNEQYF. As DNA, the CDR3 is TGTGCCAGTAGTATTCCGGCGGGGGGGTTCAACGAGCAGTACTTC.

V usage is TRBV9 and J usage is TRBJ1-4; possible D gene TRBD1, 5 bases. The CDR3 runs 14 residues. Per the germline V gene, CDR1 is SGDLS and CDR2 is YYNGEE. Trimming took off 3 bases at V and 4 bases at J, with 10 bases between the two ends. DNA for the CDR3: TGTGCCAGCAGCGCGGGGGACGGTAATGAAAAACTGTTTTTT. Residues: CASSAGDGNEKLFF.

This clone was seen only once. The chain's CDR3 is CASSKRQGTLSPLHF. The DNA of the CDR3 is TGTGCCAGCAGCAAAAGACAGGGGACCCTTTCACCCCTCCACTTT. The J gene is TRBJ1-6, the V gene TRBV3-1 (or the pseudogene TRBV3-2); TRBD1 agrees at 8 bases. The CDR3 spans 15 residues. The V and J ends lost 5 bases and 9 bases, in that order; junction bases with no gene match: 9. From germline, CDR1 is LGHDT and CDR2 YNNKEL (reference sequence).

V and J are TRBV7-3 and TRBJ2-2; 9 bases are shared with TRBD2. Looked up from germline, CDR1 is SGHTA and CDR2 is FQGTGA. CDR3 length: 15 residues. The J segment lost 2 bases and the V segment lost 3 bases, leaving 1 base of the junction unmatched. The CDR3 loop reads CASSFSGGNTGELFF. Written as DNA, the CDR3 is TGTGCCAGCAGCTTTAGCGGGGGAAACACCGGGGAGCTGTTTTTT.

The chain employs TRBV19 and TRBJ1-5; 7 bases line up with TRBD1. After removal of 1 base from V and 4 bases from J, the junction contained 4 bases not matched to a gene. The CDR3 has 15 residues. CDR1 LNHDA and CDR2 SQIVND come from the germline V gene (reference sequence). In DNA form, the CDR3 reads TGTGCCAGTAGTATAGGGACAGGTGGAAATCAGCCCCAGCATTTT. Amino acids: CASSIGTGGNQPQHF. Complete variable domain (other parts from reference TRBV19 and TRBJ1-5): DGGITQSPKYLFRKEGQNVTLSCEQNLNHDAMYWYRQDPGQGLRLIYYSQIVNDFQKGDIAEGYSVSREKKESFPLTVTSAQKNPTAFYLCASSIGTGGNQPQHFGDGTRLSIL.